Listed below are T cell receptor beta chains from one sample, sequenced in a study of early T cells in non-severe SARS-CoV-2 infection. TCRdb reanalysed the 5' RACE reads using MiXCR and keeps one entry per CDR3 protein. The sample consists of about 98,000 distinct CDR3 sequences, about 11% of them appearing once. The sequenced material came from whole blood. The source of these receptors is an adult who was a healthcare worker with PCR-confirmed SARS-CoV-2 infection or an uninfected control (not recorded which). The CDR3 runs from the conserved cysteine through the conserved F or W. Fields, in order: D gene, J gene, clone size, V gene, CDR3 protein, CDR3 DNA. The D gene is left open where the match is weak. Clone size is not always given. Where it is, it says once, few, many or a class for expanded clones.

-	TRBJ1-1	many	TRBV5-4	CASSPVGGLNTEAFF	TGTGCCAGCAGCCCGGTCGGGGGACTGAACACTGAAGCTTTCTTT
-	TRBJ2-1	few	TRBV12-3/TRBV12-4	CASSSRQPYNEQFF	TGTGCCAGCAGTTCCCGACAGCCCTACAATGAGCAGTTCTTC
-	TRBJ1-6	-	TRBV2	CASRRGNNSPLHF	TGTGCCAGCAGGAGGGGTAATAATTCACCCCTCCACTTT
-	TRBJ2-2	few	TRBV3-1	CASSPADRGKELFF	TGTGCCAGCAGTCCGGCGGATAGGGGGAAGGAGCTGTTTTTT
-	TRBJ2-5	few	TRBV5-4	CASSMAGTAWRETQYF	TGTGCCAGCAGCATGGCCGGGACGGCCTGGCGAGAGACCCAGTACTTC
-	TRBJ1-4	-	TRBV18	CASTRQDREKLFF	TGTGCCAGCACCCGACAGGATCGTGAAAAACTGTTTTTT
-	TRBJ1-1	few	TRBV18	CASFYSGALEAFF	TGTGCCAGCTTCTACTCCGGGGCTCTTGAAGCTTTCTTT
-	TRBJ2-3	-	TRBV5-1	CASSLGTGLGDTQYF	TGCGCCAGCAGCTTGGGGACAGGACTAGGGGATACGCAGTATTTT
-	TRBJ2-7	-	TRBV5-1	CASSLARQAYYEQYF	TGCGCCAGCAGCCTGGCGAGGCAGGCCTACTACGAGCAGTACTTC
TRBD2	TRBJ2-7	-	TRBV7-2	CASSPGGLAGASEQYF	TGTGCCAGCAGCCCTGGGGGACTAGCGGGAGCCTCGGAGCAGTACTTC
-	TRBJ2-3	-	TRBV7-9	CASSFSLTLKTTSTDTQYF	TGTGCCAGCAGCTTTAGTTTAACGTTGAAAACCACTAGCACAGATACGCAGTATTTT
TRBD2	TRBJ2-3	-	TRBV12-5	CASGLSGTMEFHTQYF	TGTGCTAGTGGTTTGTCAGGGACTATGGAGTTTCATACGCAGTATTTT
-	TRBJ2-7	few	TRBV20-1	CSARPGSGYEQYF	TGCAGTGCTAGACCCGGGAGCGGGTACGAGCAGTACTTC
-	TRBJ2-3	few	TRBV5-1	CASSGTVGDTQYF	TGCGCCAGCAGCGGAACCGTAGGAGATACGCAGTATTTT
-	TRBJ2-2	-	TRBV5-1	CASTPGTYTGELFF	TGCGCCAGTACCCCCGGGACCTACACCGGGGAGCTGTTTTTT
-	TRBJ2-7	-	TRBV20-1	CSARKGPGREQYF	TGCAGTGCTAGAAAGGGCCCAGGCCGCGAGCAGTACTTC
-	TRBJ1-1	-	TRBV20-1	CSARDWAVDTEAFF	TGCAGTGCTAGAGATTGGGCTGTGGACACTGAAGCTTTCTTT